Each of the 5 T cell receptor beta chains below was sequenced from the same sample in a study of CD4 T cells in relation to SARS-CoV-2 and coronaviruses. Sequencing was performed with immunoSEQ multiplex PCR; in TCRdb, only in-frame clones are kept and a portion is missing. Of about 20,000 clones in the sample, around three quarters were seen once. CD4+ T cells from unexposed donors were obtained before the COVID-19 pandemic (2011-2018). CD4+ T cells were isolated from the cells after about nine days of culture. These TCRs are of unknown antigen specificity. The specimen sequenced was CD4+ T cells from PBMCs, cultured in vitro. The receptors shown here come from a human donor in good health.

V usage is TRBV19 and J usage is TRBJ2-3, with 9 bases identical to TRBD2. Losses at the gene ends were 7 bases for V and 3 bases for J; bases not matched to a gene: 5. The CDR3 totals 14 residues. The germline gives CDR1 LNHDA, CDR2 SQIVND (reference sequence). Here the CDR3 reads CASTMTSGTDTQYF. The DNA of the CDR3 is TGTGCCAGTACCATGACTAGCGGAACAGATACGCAGTATTTT.

This clone was seen only a few times. The CDR3 here is CASSTRQGPLNTEAFF. The DNA for the CDR3 is TGTGCCAGCAGCACCCGACAGGGTCCCCTGAACACTGAAGCTTTCTTT. The chain couples TRBV9 to TRBJ1-1, with 7 bases matching TRBD1. Germline V CDR1 and CDR2: SGDLS, YYNGEE. This CDR3 spans 16 amino acids. The V segment lost 4 bases and the J segment 0 bases; nucleotides outside the gene matches: 9.

The sample holds a few counts of this clone. This sequence joins TRBV5-1 and TRBJ2-2; D may correspond to TRBD1 or TRBD2 (5 bases each). The ends were cut back, 4 bases at V and 2 bases at J, with 15 bases in the middle. This CDR3 is built from 16 residues. CDR1 and CDR2 from the germline V gene are SGHRS and YFSETQ. The CDR3 DNA is TGCGCCAGCAGCCTCTGGGACGGATCTAACACCGGGGAGCTGTTTTTT. Translated: CASSLWDGSNTGELFF. The complete variable domain, with remaining parts taken from reference TRBV5-1 and TRBJ2-2, reads KAGVTQTPRYLIKTRGQQVTLSCSPISGHRSVSWYQQTPGQGLQFLFEYFSETQRNKGNFPGRFSGRQFSNSRSEMNVSTLELGDSALYLCASSLWDGSNTGELFFGEGSRLTVL.

This clone was seen more than once but under ten times. The chain couples TRBV19 to TRBJ1-5, with D unresolved. Trimming shortened V by 3 bases and J by 5 bases, and 11 bases separated the two germline ends. The CDR3 covers 14 residues. Germline assignment: CDR1 LNHDA and CDR2 SQIVND (reference sequence). CDR3 residues: CASSISGTDQPQHF. The CDR3 DNA reads as TGTGCCAGTAGTATCTCGGGTACGGATCAGCCCCAGCATTTT.

In nucleotides, the CDR3 is TGCGCCAGCAGCCCCCGGACAGGGAGAACAGATACGCAGTATTTT. Amino acids: CASSPRTGRTDTQYF. This sequence joins TRBV5-1 and TRBJ2-3, with 8 bases fitting TRBD1. The ends lost 4 bases at V and 3 bases at J; junction bases unmatched: 7. The germline V gene encodes CDR1 SGHRS and CDR2 YFSETQ. This CDR3 is 15 amino acids long.